This T cell receptor beta chain was retrieved from a study of shared clonotypes between healthy human individuals. Whole-study results and caveats: Non-shared clonotypes showed lower generation probabilities than clonotypes common to all four donors. It was observed that roughly 5.5% of naive CD4 clonotypes were shared across a few donors.

About this clone itself: Its antigen remains unknown.

The CDR3 is made up of 14 amino acids. In germline, CDR1 is GTSNPN, CDR2 SVGIG (reference sequence). V lost 4 bases, J lost 13 bases, and 20 bases lay in between. DNA at around 190 ng, roughly 30,000 T cell genomes, went into sorted-subset replicate PCRs. Profiling relied on immunoSEQ multiplex PCR, and the TCRdb table lists in-frame clones only, not all of them. Of approximately 100,000 clones in the sample, approximately 65% were seen once. The TCR comes from a woman aged 25 to 39 in good health. The sequenced sample consisted of memory CD8+ T cells sorted from blood. Subset: CD45RO+ cells pooled with CCR7-negative TemRA cells. V is TRBV30 and J is TRBJ1-6, with D possibly matching TRBD1 (5 bases). As DNA, the CDR3 is TGTGCCTGGACCTCCCGGGACGAGAGTTCCCCCCTCCACTTT. This encodes CAWTSRDESSPLHF.